A single sample gave rise to the 26 T cell receptor beta chains below, sequenced in a study of blood T cell repertoires in COVID-19. Sequencing used immunoSEQ multiplex PCR; TCRdb keeps in-frame clones, though not all of them. The sample includes about 390,000 clones, 87% of them seen just once. The sample comprised peripheral blood. These TCRs come from a woman aged 55-70 years with COVID-19, enrolled during active disease.

Remarks on this clone: This may be a read error: a much more frequent sequence differs by one nucleotide. The V and J genes are TRBV3-1 (or the pseudogene TRBV3-2) and TRBJ2-7; 7 positions agree with TRBD1. The CDR3 is made up of 13 amino acids. Per germline, CDR1 LGHDT and CDR2 YNNKEL (reference sequence). The V segment lost 5 bases and the J segment 3 bases; nucleotides outside the gene matches: 4. For the CDR3, the DNA is TGTGCCAGCAGCTTCGGGACAGTCTACGAGCAGTACTTC. This sequence encodes CASSFGTVYEQYF.

This chain uses TRBV11-2 with TRBJ2-7, with 7 bases that match TRBD1. The length of the CDR3 is 13 residues. CDR1 SGHAT and CDR2 FQNNGV come from the germline V gene. V was clipped by 7 bases and J by 2 bases; unmatched bases: 5. The CDR3 nucleotides are TGTGCCAGCAATAGGGACAGAACCTACGAGCAGTACTTC. Translating gives CASNRDRTYEQYF.

This clone was found a few times. This chain uses TRBV5-4 with TRBJ2-2, with D perhaps TRBD2 (5 bases). In germline, CDR1 is SGHNT, CDR2 YYREEE (reference sequence). The germline V and J ends were trimmed by 4 bases and 6 bases, with 7 bases remaining between them. This CDR3 contains 12 residues. CDR3 DNA: TGTGCCAGCAGCACGGGGTCCGGGGAGCTGTTTTTT. Protein: CASSTGSGELFF.

V usage is TRBV19 and J usage is TRBJ1-2, with 7 bases that match TRBD1. CDR1 is LNHDA and CDR2 is SQIVND in the germline V gene (reference sequence). The CDR3 is made up of 15 amino acids. With V trimmed by 4 bases and J by 2 bases, 7 bases remained unmatched. The CDR3 protein is CASSTSGTANYGYTF. CDR3 sequence (DNA): TGTGCCAGTAGTACTTCCGGGACAGCGAACTATGGCTACACCTTC.

V is TRBV5-4 and J is TRBJ2-3; tentative D call: TRBD2 (5 bases). The CDR3 length is 14 residues. The V gene's germline CDR1 is SGHNT and CDR2 YYREEE (reference sequence). Trimming pared 4 bases from V and 2 bases from J, leaving 11 bases between. CDR3: CASSRADPTDTQYF. CDR3 bases: TGTGCCAGCAGCCGAGCGGACCCCACAGATACGCAGTATTTT.

The rearrangement uses TRBV7-9 and TRBJ1-4, with 7 bases that match TRBD1. Germline V gene sequence: CDR1 SEHNR, CDR2 FQNEAQ (reference sequence). The CDR3 is 15 amino acids. V lost 5 bases, J lost 8 bases, and 11 bases stayed unmatched. In DNA, the CDR3 is TGTGCCAGCAGCCCAGGGGGTACTTACAAAGAAAAACTGTTTTTT. Amino acids: CASSPGGTYKEKLFF.

Only one count was recorded for this clone. The chain joins TRBV14 to TRBJ1-1, with 7 bases lining up with TRBD1. The CDR3 is 19 residues long. CDR1 and CDR2 (germline): SGHDN, FVKESK. J lost 0 bases, V lost 1 base, and 14 bases had no gene match. Here the CDR3 reads CASSQGARTGGFMNTEAFF. CDR3 in DNA: TGTGCCAGCAGCCAAGGAGCTCGGACAGGAGGATTCATGAACACTGAAGCTTTCTTT.

The V call is TRBV6-5, the J call TRBJ1-5; TRBD1 agrees at 7 bases. Germline V CDR1 and CDR2: MNHEY, SVGAGI. The CDR3 totals 14 residues. The V and J ends lost 6 bases and 3 bases, in that order; junction bases with no gene match: 5. The CDR3 coding sequence is TGTGCCAGCAGCGACAGGGCCGTCAATCAGCCCCAGCATTTT. Translating gives CASSDRAVNQPQHF.

This sequence joins TRBV28 and TRBJ1-3; 7 bases map to TRBD1. Unmatched junction bases numbered 11, after V lost 6 bases and J lost 0 bases. CDR1 and CDR2 from the germline V gene are MDHEN and SYDVKM. The CDR3 length is 17 residues. The CDR3 is CASRTPRGGASGNTIYF. The DNA of the CDR3 is TGTGCCAGCAGGACCCCCAGAGGGGGCGCCTCTGGAAACACCATATATTTT.

The V gene is TRBV6-5, the J gene TRBJ1-2; maybe TRBD1 (5 bases). This CDR3 has 15 residues. V shed 8 bases and J shed 3 bases, with 19 bases lying between them. The germline V gene encodes CDR1 MNHEY and CDR2 SVGAGI. CDR3 in amino acids: CASRSSGGRHYGYTF. The CDR3 coding sequence is TGTGCCAGCCGCTCCTCCGGGGGGAGACACTATGGCTACACCTTC.

This rearrangement joins TRBV3-1 (or the pseudogene TRBV3-2) to TRBJ2-2; tentative D call: TRBD1 (5 bases). The CDR3 consists of 15 residues. Trimming took 4 bases from V and 0 from J, leaving 9 bases between them. Germline CDR1 is LGHDT and CDR2 is YNNKEL (reference sequence). The CDR3 here is CASSPTVTNTGELFF. In DNA, the CDR3 is TGTGCCAGCAGCCCGACAGTAACGAACACCGGGGAGCTGTTTTTT.

V and J are TRBV6-6 and TRBJ2-6; D not resolved. Germline V gene sequence: CDR1 MNHNY, CDR2 SVGAGI (reference sequence). There are 14 residues in the CDR3. V was shortened by 5 bases and J by 3 bases, with 8 bases between the two germline ends. The CDR3 region has the DNA TGTGCCAGCAGTCGACCTCGTGGGGCCAACGTCCTGACTTTC. Its protein product is CASSRPRGANVLTF.

The J gene is TRBJ2-2, the V gene TRBV7-9; maybe TRBD2 (5 bases). CDR1 and CDR2 from the germline V gene are SEHNR and FQNEAQ (reference sequence). The CDR3 has 14 amino acids. Trimming pared 1 base from V and 14 bases from J, leaving 17 bases between. The CDR3 protein is CASSLDTRSRKLFF. In DNA form, the CDR3 reads TGTGCCAGCAGCTTAGATACTAGAAGTCGCAAACTGTTTTTT.

This clone occurred once. This chain joins TRBV5-4 and TRBJ2-1, with 11 bases identical to TRBD2. CDR1 and CDR2 from the germline V gene are SGHNT and YYREEE (reference sequence). With 4 bases clipped from V and 2 bases from J, the junction kept 5 bases outside the gene matches. The CDR3 sequence is 16 residues long. This CDR3 is CASSKLAGDTYNEQFF. Here the CDR3 DNA reads TGTGCCAGCAGCAAACTAGCGGGGGATACCTACAATGAGCAGTTCTTC.

The J gene is TRBJ1-2, the V gene TRBV27, with 7 positions matching TRBD1. Germline values: CDR1 MNHEY, CDR2 SMNVEV (reference sequence). With 6 bases clipped from V and 1 base from J, the junction kept 5 bases outside the gene matches. The CDR3 totals 14 residues. For the CDR3, the DNA is TGTGCCAGCAGGCCAGGGGGAGGTAACTATGGCTACACCTTC. Residues: CASRPGGGNYGYTF.

This clone appeared many times. The chain links TRBV7-3 to TRBJ2-3; 9 nucleotides line up with TRBD1. The CDR3 is 15 amino acids. V dropped 5 bases and J dropped 1; count of bases not matched to a gene: 4. Germline-derived CDR1 and CDR2 are SGHTA and FQGTGA. The DNA of the CDR3 is TGTGCCAGCAGCCCGGACAGGGGAGGCACAGATACGCAGTATTTT. Protein product: CASSPDRGGTDTQYF.

The chain recombines TRBV5-8 with TRBJ1-1; 9 bases fit TRBD1. CDR3 length: 16 residues. Germline V gene sequence: CDR1 SGHTS, CDR2 YDEGEE. The V gene end was trimmed by 3 bases and the J gene end by 5 bases; junction bases not matched to a gene: 11. Here the CDR3 DNA reads TGTGCCAGCAGCTCGTCCGGGACAGGGTTCGAGACTGAAGCTTTCTTT. Translation: CASSSSGTGFETEAFF.

This chain links TRBV28 with TRBJ2-3, with 8 bases lining up with TRBD1. The germline V gene encodes CDR1 MDHEN and CDR2 SYDVKM. V was pared by 6 bases and J by 6 bases, with 11 bases of the junction left unmatched. The CDR3 runs to 15 residues. The CDR3 here is CASRRGQAKADTQYF. CDR3 DNA: TGTGCCAGCAGGAGGGGACAGGCAAAAGCGGATACGCAGTATTTT.

CDR3 sequence reads: CASSFYRGRDSPLHF. CDR3 nucleotides: TGTGCCAGCAGTTTTTACAGGGGGCGAGATTCACCCCTCCACTTT. V is TRBV27 and J is TRBJ1-6; 9 bases are shared with TRBD1. The germline V gene has CDR1 MNHEY and CDR2 SMNVEV (reference sequence). The CDR3 is 15 residues long. Unmatched junction bases numbered 5, after V lost 3 bases and J lost 8 bases.

Regarding this clone: The sample has other DNA sequences that encode this CDR3 too. The V gene is TRBV5-1, the J gene TRBJ1-1; D perhaps matches TRBD1 (5 bases). The germline V and J ends were trimmed by 4 bases and 1 base, with 8 bases remaining between them. This CDR3 has 13 residues. Germline assignment: CDR1 SGHRS and CDR2 YFSETQ. The CDR3 loop is CASSIQENTEAFF. For the CDR3, the DNA is TGCGCCAGCAGCATACAGGAGAACACTGAAGCTTTCTTT.

The chain is built from TRBV29-1 and TRBJ2-2; TRBD1 aligns across 8 bases. Germline V lookup: CDR1 SQVTM, CDR2 ANQGSEA. The length of the CDR3 is 14 residues. V shed 6 bases, J shed 4 bases, and the junction held 7 bases outside the gene matches. For the CDR3, the DNA is TGCAGCGTCGATGGACAGGGACGCACCGGGGAGCTGTTTTTT. Residues: CSVDGQGRTGELFF.

Comment on this clone: This specimen includes other DNA sequences encoding the same CDR3. The rearrangement uses TRBV3-1 (or the pseudogene TRBV3-2) and TRBJ1-2; no definite D call. CDR1 and CDR2 from the germline V gene are LGHDT and YNNKEL (reference sequence). The V gene lost 2 bases and the J gene lost 5 bases, with 6 bases spanning the gap. This CDR3 region has 12 residues. CDR3 residues: CASSQSGYGYTF. CDR3 in DNA: TGTGCCAGCAGCCAATCAGGTTATGGCTACACCTTC.

The chain recombines TRBV28 with TRBJ2-5, with 7 bases lining up with TRBD1. Unmatched junction bases numbered 5, after V lost 2 bases and J lost 5 bases. This CDR3 has 14 residues. The germline CDR1 and CDR2 sequences are MDHEN and SYDVKM. CDR3 DNA: TGTGCCAGCAGTTTAGAAGGGGGCAGGGAGACCCAGTACTTC. Amino acid sequence: CASSLEGGRETQYF.

V is TRBV10-3 and J is TRBJ1-1; D may be TRBD1 (5 bases). V was shortened by 8 bases and J by 3 bases, with 19 bases between the two germline ends. The CDR3 loop spans 15 amino acids. Germline lookup yields CDR1 ENHRY and CDR2 SYGVKD. CDR3 amino acids: CAISPRGGRDTEAFF. The CDR3, as DNA: TGTGCCATCTCCCCTCGGGGGGGTCGGGACACTGAAGCTTTCTTT.

This sequence joins TRBV19 and TRBJ1-6, with D maybe TRBD1 (6 bases). Germline V gene data show CDR1 as LNHDA and CDR2 as SQIVND (reference sequence). Trimming removed 2 bases from V and 5 bases from J, with 7 bases in between. CDR3 size: 14 residues. The DNA for the CDR3 is TGTGCCAGTAGTATACAGGGGAATAATTCACCCCTCCACTTT. Amino acids: CASSIQGNNSPLHF.

V usage is TRBV4-1 and J usage is TRBJ2-7, with 8 bases identical to TRBD2. Germline loops: CDR1 MGHRA, CDR2 YSYEKL. V lost 1 base and J lost 2; bases outside the gene matches: 7. This CDR3 spans 16 amino acids. The CDR3 bases are TGCGCCAGCAGCCAAGTAGCGAGCGGGGGACCCTACGAGCAGTACTTC. It translates to CASSQVASGGPYEQYF.